The clone carrying this T cell receptor beta chain was seen only a few times. Its specificity is unknown. The sample belongs to a study of T-cell memory formation after mild COVID-19. Study information: TCR clusters largely stayed donor specific. The study, taken as a whole, reports: The second-wave clones peaking on day 37 were not confirmed as SARS-CoV-2-specific. Later expanders leaned toward CD4+, whereas clones contracting from day 15 to 85 were balanced CD4/CD8. Contracting CD8+ clones were enriched in EMRA, CD4+ mainly in CM and EM.

TCRdb re-derived calls from the 5' RACE reads in MiXCR, one entry per CDR3 protein. In the table there are 190,000 or so distinct CDR3 sequences, over 20% of which are singletons. The germline gives CDR1 SGHRS, CDR2 YFSETQ. The CDR3 loop spans 15 amino acids. The V end was cut by 0 bases, the J end by 7 bases, with 17 bases between. The TCR originated in an adult woman who had mild COVID-19 (a few samples of this study predate the infection). Cell type and time point are not known. Sample: PBMCs or a T cell subset sorted from them (not recorded which). This chain connects TRBV5-1 to TRBJ2-7, with TRBD1 as a possible D gene (6 bases). CDR3 sequence reads: CASSLVPGEPDEQYF. The DNA for the CDR3 is TGCGCCAGCAGCTTGGTACCAGGGGAGCCAGATGAGCAGTACTTC.